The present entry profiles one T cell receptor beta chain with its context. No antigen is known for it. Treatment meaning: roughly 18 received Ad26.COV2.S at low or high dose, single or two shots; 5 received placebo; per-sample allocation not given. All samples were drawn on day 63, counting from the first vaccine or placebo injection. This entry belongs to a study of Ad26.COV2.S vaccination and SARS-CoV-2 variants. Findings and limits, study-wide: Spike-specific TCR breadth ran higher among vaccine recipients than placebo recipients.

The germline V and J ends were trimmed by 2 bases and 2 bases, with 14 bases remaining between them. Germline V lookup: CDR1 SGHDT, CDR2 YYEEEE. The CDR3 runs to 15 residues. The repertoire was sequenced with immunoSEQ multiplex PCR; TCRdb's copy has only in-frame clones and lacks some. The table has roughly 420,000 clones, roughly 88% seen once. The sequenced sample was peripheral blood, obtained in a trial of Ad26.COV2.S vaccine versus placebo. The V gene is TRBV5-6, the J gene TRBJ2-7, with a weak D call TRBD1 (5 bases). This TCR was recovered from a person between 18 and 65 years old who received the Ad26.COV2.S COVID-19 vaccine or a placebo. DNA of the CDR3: TGTGCCAGCAGCTTCTCCAGGGTGGTTCCCTACGAGCAGTACTTC. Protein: CASSFSRVVPYEQYF.